This is a list of T cell receptor beta chains from one sample in a study of blood T cell repertoires in COVID-19. Clones were sequenced by immunoSEQ multiplex PCR, and TCRdb holds only the in-frame ones, with some missing. The data show a few hundred thousand clones, with more than 70% seen just once and approximately 4.3% held by the top ten. Sequencing used PBMCs or T cells enriched from blood (not recorded which). These receptors were taken from a man aged 30 to 45 with acute COVID-19. The CDR3 runs from the conserved cysteine through the conserved F or W. Fields, in order: V gene, J gene, clone size, D gene, CDR3 protein, CDR3 DNA. The D gene is left open where the match is weak. Clone size is not always given. Where it is, it says once, few, many or a class for expanded clones.

TRBV10-3	TRBJ1-1	-	-	CAIRQNTEAFF	TGTGCCATCAGACAGAACACTGAAGCTTTCTTT
TRBV25-1	TRBJ2-2	-	-	CASSERRSTNTGELFF	TGTGCCAGCAGTGAACGCAGGTCTACGAACACCGGGGAGCTGTTTTTT
TRBV12-5	TRBJ2-7	-	-	CASGLFTSPKPVYEQYF	TGTGCTAGTGGTTTGTTTACTAGCCCCAAACCCGTCTACGAGCAGTACTTC
TRBV13	TRBJ2-3	-	TRBD2	CASSPTLRSGSTDTQYF	TGTGCCAGCAGCCCTACCCTAAGGAGCGGGAGTACAGATACGCAGTATTTT
TRBV11-2	TRBJ1-4	-	-	CASSLDQGTNEKLFF	TGTGCCAGCAGCTTAGATCAGGGGACTAATGAAAAACTGTTTTTT
TRBV2	TRBJ1-1	-	TRBD1	CASSLGRLDRGHGTEAFF	TGTGCCAGCAGCCTGGGGCGTCTGGACAGGGGGCACGGGACTGAAGCTTTCTTT
TRBV19	TRBJ2-2	few	-	CASSPRPGTGELFF	TGTGCCAGTAGTCCTCGTCCAGGCACCGGGGAGCTGTTTTTT
TRBV10-3	TRBJ1-3	-	TRBD1	CAIRGPGQAFSGNTIYF	TGTGCCATCAGGGGTCCGGGACAGGCATTCTCTGGAAACACCATATATTTT
TRBV6-5	TRBJ2-5	-	TRBD1	CASSRQGAETQYF	TGTGCCAGCAGCAGACAGGGGGCGGAGACCCAGTACTTC
TRBV29-1	TRBJ2-7	-	TRBD2	CSVVYSGRGEHEQYF	TGCAGCGTTGTTTATTCGGGACGGGGGGAACACGAGCAGTACTTC
TRBV28	TRBJ1-5	-	TRBD1	CASSSPGTGWQPQHF	TGTGCCAGCAGTTCACCCGGGACAGGGTGGCAGCCCCAGCATTTT
TRBV5-4	TRBJ1-1	few	-	CASSLGQYTEAFF	TGTGCCAGCAGCTTGGGGCAGTACACTGAAGCTTTCTTT
TRBV5-6	TRBJ1-2	-	TRBD1	CASSLGTGGAIAYGYTF	TGTGCCAGCAGCCTTGGGACAGGGGGCGCGATAGCCTATGGCTACACCTTC
TRBV27	TRBJ2-3	-	-	CASRAGTGNTDTQYF	TGTGCCAGCAGAGCCGGGACTGGGAACACAGATACGCAGTATTTT
TRBV7-6	TRBJ2-3	-	TRBD2	CASSLDAGGRADTQYF	TGTGCCAGCAGCTTAGATGCGGGGGGGCGAGCAGATACGCAGTATTTT
TRBV5-1	TRBJ2-5	-	TRBD2	CASSLGASGAQETQYF	TGCGCCAGCAGCTTGGGAGCTAGCGGGGCCCAAGAGACCCAGTACTTC
TRBV6-5	TRBJ1-5	many	-	CASSYSGGNQPQHF	TGTGCCAGCAGTTACTCGGGGGGTAATCAGCCCCAGCATTTT
TRBV5-5	TRBJ1-5	-	TRBD1	CASSQKTGGVNQPQHF	TGTGCCAGCAGCCAAAAGACAGGGGGAGTCAATCAGCCCCAGCATTTT
TRBV27	TRBJ2-1	-	-	CASSYGLRSEQFF	TGTGCCAGCAGTTATGGACTCCGCAGTGAGCAGTTCTTC
TRBV7-3	TRBJ1-1	-	-	CASSLTGVGGTEAFF	TGTGCCAGCAGCTTAACGGGTGTCGGGGGAACTGAAGCTTTCTTT
TRBV6-5	TRBJ1-5	-	-	CASRAGRTAAQHF	TGTGCCAGCAGGGCGGGAAGAACGGCGGCCCAGCATTTT
TRBV3-1/TRBV3-2	TRBJ2-5	-	-	CASSQLPGGAETQYF	TGTGCCAGCAGCCAACTCCCGGGGGGCGCGGAGACCCAGTACTTC
TRBV5-4	TRBJ1-2	-	TRBD1	CASSSTAGGGNYGYTF	TGTGCCAGCAGCTCTACGGCAGGGGGCGGCAACTATGGCTACACCTTC
TRBV4-2	TRBJ2-7	-	TRBD1	CASSQAGTGNHEQYF	TGTGCCAGCAGCCAAGCCGGGACAGGCAACCACGAGCAGTACTTC
TRBV5-5	TRBJ2-5	once	TRBD2	CASSLYVAGGSETQYF	TGTGCCAGCAGCTTGTATGTAGCGGGGGGCTCAGAGACCCAGTACTTC
TRBV6-5	TRBJ1-5	-	TRBD1	CASRDTGGGNQPQHF	TGTGCCAGCAGAGACACAGGGGGCGGCAATCAGCCCCAGCATTTT
TRBV5-4	TRBJ2-1	-	TRBD2	CASEGRGGENEQFF	TGTGCCAGCGAGGGGCGGGGGGGCGAAAATGAGCAGTTCTTC
TRBV5-1	TRBJ2-2	-	TRBD1	CASSYSTGANTGELFF	TGCGCCAGCTCCTACTCCACAGGGGCGAACACCGGGGAGCTGTTTTTT
TRBV4-1	TRBJ2-7	few	TRBD1	CASSQEGQGSEQYF	TGCGCCAGCAGCCAAGAAGGACAGGGAAGCGAGCAGTACTTC
TRBV1	TRBJ2-6	few	-	CTSSQGRVPGANVLTF	TGCACCAGCAGCCAAGGGAGGGTCCCTGGGGCCAACGTCCTGACTTTC
TRBV5-1	TRBJ1-1	-	-	CASSLYGGLNTEAFF	TGCGCCAGCAGCTTGTATGGGGGCTTGAACACTGAAGCTTTCTTT
TRBV4-2	TRBJ1-4	-	-	CATVGQNEKLFF	TGTGCCACCGTCGGACAAAATGAAAAACTGTTTTTT
TRBV18	TRBJ1-1	-	TRBD1	CASLWGQGETEAFF	TGTGCCAGCTTATGGGGGCAGGGGGAGACTGAAGCTTTCTTT
TRBV19	TRBJ2-2	once	TRBD1	CASTSGTGGYRDITGELFF	TGTGCCAGTACGTCAGGGACAGGGGGCTATCGAGATATCACCGGGGAGCTGTTTTTT
TRBV6-2/TRBV6-3	TRBJ2-2	-	TRBD2	CASSYELAGGRDTGELFF	TGTGCCAGCAGTTACGAACTAGCGGGGGGCCGGGACACCGGGGAGCTGTTTTTT
TRBV10-2	TRBJ1-4	once	-	CASRTVGLFEGKLFF	TGCGCCAGCAGAACGGTCGGGCTATTTGAGGGTAAACTGTTTTTT
TRBV7-9	TRBJ1-6	-	-	CASRRGISPLHF	TGTGCCAGCCGAAGGGGGATTTCACCCCTCCACTTT
TRBV28	TRBJ1-1	-	TRBD1	CASSLRQGRTEAFF	TGTGCCAGCAGTCTGCGACAGGGGAGGACTGAAGCTTTCTTT
TRBV12-3/TRBV12-4	TRBJ2-5	few	-	CASSGSARETQYF	TGTGCCAGCAGTGGGTCGGCCAGGGAGACCCAGTACTTC
TRBV9	TRBJ2-3	-	-	CASSVAQDTQYF	TGTGCCAGCAGCGTAGCCCAAGATACGCAGTATTTT
TRBV27	TRBJ1-4	once	TRBD1	CASSVRGLGTNEKLFF	TGTGCCAGCAGTGTGAGGGGGCTGGGAACTAATGAAAAACTGTTTTTT
TRBV6-5	TRBJ2-5	-	-	CASSLRGETQYF	TGTGCCAGCAGTCTTAGGGGAGAGACCCAGTACTTC
TRBV7-3	TRBJ1-6	-	-	CASSLQGRAAGESKNSPLHF	TGTGCCAGCAGCTTACAGGGCAGGGCTGCGGGGGAGTCAAAAAACTCACCCCTCCACTTT
TRBV9	TRBJ1-5	-	TRBD1	CASSRQGVGNQPQHF	TGTGCCAGCAGCAGACAGGGAGTTGGGAATCAGCCCCAGCATTTT
TRBV9	TRBJ2-5	-	TRBD2	CASSVTSGMYQETQYF	TGTGCCAGCAGCGTGACTAGCGGGATGTACCAAGAGACCCAGTACTTC
TRBV28	TRBJ1-1	-	-	CASTLARQVKWTEAFF	TGTGCCAGCACCCTTGCGAGACAGGTCAAGTGGACTGAAGCTTTCTTT
TRBV11-2	TRBJ2-5	-	TRBD2	CASSIFSTSGGVQETQYF	TGTGCCAGCAGCATATTCTCGACTAGCGGGGGGGTCCAAGAGACCCAGTACTTC
TRBV11-2	TRBJ2-5	-	-	CASSFGRGGQETQYF	TGTGCCAGCAGCTTTGGGCGGGGAGGACAAGAGACCCAGTACTTC
TRBV7-9	TRBJ1-4	-	TRBD1	CASSFLGQGKANEKLFF	TGTGCCAGCAGCTTTTTGGGACAGGGGAAAGCAAATGAAAAACTGTTTTTT
TRBV6-2/TRBV6-3	TRBJ1-5	-	-	CASSYGSGTSRSGPQHF	TGTGCCAGCAGTTACGGGTCCGGAACTTCCAGATCAGGGCCCCAGCATTTT
TRBV25-1	TRBJ2-7	-	-	CASSDGNREYYEQYF	TGTGCCAGCAGTGATGGGAACAGGGAATATTACGAGCAGTACTTC
TRBV19	TRBJ1-2	once	-	CASRPDLNNYGYTF	TGTGCCAGCCGCCCTGACTTAAACAACTATGGCTACACCTTC
TRBV27	TRBJ2-7	few	TRBD1	CASRVTGGPYEQYF	TGTGCCAGCAGGGTTACAGGGGGTCCCTACGAGCAGTACTTC
TRBV19	TRBJ1-2	few	-	CASSIAGGGYGYTF	TGTGCCAGTAGTATTGCTGGGGGAGGGTATGGCTACACCTTC